The 18 T cell receptor beta chains below all came from one sample that was sequenced in a study of shared clonotypes between healthy human individuals. Here immunoSEQ multiplex PCR was the method, and the copy in TCRdb shows in-frame clones only, minus some. Of under 1,100,000 clones in the sample, around 76% were seen once. Specimen: memory CD4+ T cells sorted from blood. The sample's subset: CD45RA-negative fraction. The receptors derive from a man younger than 30 in good health.

The rearrangement joins TRBV15 to TRBJ1-4, with D maybe TRBD1 (5 bases). Germline V lookup: CDR1 LNHNV, CDR2 YYDKDF (reference sequence). The CDR3 runs 14 residues. The V end was cut by 4 bases, the J end by 6 bases, with 12 bases between. The CDR3 nucleotides are TGTGCCACCAGCAAATGGGGACGGGATGAAAAACTGTTTTTT. The encoded protein is CATSKWGRDEKLFF.

This clone was counted only a few times. The V gene is TRBV30, the J gene TRBJ2-6, with D possibly matching TRBD2 (6 bases). Germline lookup yields CDR1 GTSNPN and CDR2 SVGIG (reference sequence). Trimming removed 7 bases at V and 2 bases at J, with 12 bases between. CDR3 size: 14 residues. The CDR3 DNA sequence: TGTGCCTCTAGCGCTTCCCCTGGGGCCAACGTCCTGACTTTC. Encoded protein: CASSASPGANVLTF.

With regard to this clone: Additional DNA sequences in this sample encode the identical CDR3. The rearrangement links TRBV5-1 to TRBJ2-3; D may be TRBD1 or TRBD2 (5 bases each). V was cut by 2 bases and J by 0 bases, with 7 bases left in between. Germline V gives CDR1 SGHRS, CDR2 YFSETQ. The CDR3 length is 14 residues. The DNA of the CDR3 is TGCGCCAGCAGCTTTGAGGGGAGCACAGATACGCAGTATTTT. Translation gives CASSFEGSTDTQYF.

By sample share, this clone is medium-sized (0.01 to 0.1%). This sequence joins TRBV19 and TRBJ2-2; perhaps TRBD1 as D (5 bases). This CDR3 comprises 13 residues. Trimming took 0 bases from V and 6 from J, leaving 5 bases between them. Germline V lookup: CDR1 LNHDA, CDR2 SQIVND (reference sequence). The CDR3 DNA reads TGTGCCAGTAGTATAGACAGGGCCGGGGAGCTGTTTTTT. Translating gives CASSIDRAGELFF.

The genes are TRBV5-6 and TRBJ1-4; 7 nucleotides agree with TRBD1. There are 13 residues in the CDR3. Germline lookup yields CDR1 SGHDT and CDR2 YYEEEE. J lost 7 bases, V lost 4 bases, and 4 bases had no gene match. CDR3 DNA: TGTGCCAGCAGCGTTGACAGGGTTGAAAAACTGTTTTTT. It yields the protein CASSVDRVEKLFF.

J is TRBJ1-4 and V is TRBV5-6; TRBD1 aligns across 8 bases. The ends lost 4 bases at V and 5 bases at J; junction bases unmatched: 4. Germline values: CDR1 SGHDT, CDR2 YYEEEE. The CDR3 has 14 amino acids. The CDR3 region is CASSLGDRNEKLFF. DNA of the CDR3: TGTGCCAGCAGCCTCGGGGACAGGAATGAAAAACTGTTTTTT.

The V gene is TRBV5-8, the J gene TRBJ2-3; 16 bases map to TRBD2. Trimming took 4 bases from V and 3 from J; bases not matched to a gene: 8. Germline CDR1 and CDR2: SGHTS and YDEGEE. The CDR3 is 18 amino acids. Here the CDR3 DNA reads TGTGCCAGCAGCCCGGGACTAGCGGGGGGGAGGAGGACAGATACGCAGTATTTT. Translated, it gives CASSPGLAGGRRTDTQYF. Drawing the rest from reference TRBV5-8 and TRBJ2-3, the complete variable domain is EAGVTQSPTHLIKTRGQQATLRCSPISGHTSVYWYQQALGLGLQFLLWYDEGEERNRGNFPPRFSGRQFPNYSSELNVNALELEDSALYLCASSPGLAGGRRTDTQYFGPGTRLTVL.

The sample holds many counts of this clone. This chain links TRBV7-2 with TRBJ2-5, with TRBD2 as a possible D gene (6 bases). The CDR3 consists of 15 residues. Trimming cost V 3 bases and J 5 bases, with 16 bases left between them. Germline assignment: CDR1 SGHTA and CDR2 FQGNSA. CDR3 sequence reads: CASSLEGPLRETQYF. In DNA form, the CDR3 reads TGTGCCAGCAGCTTGGAGGGGCCCCTCCGGGAGACCCAGTACTTC. Filled out from reference TRBV7-2 and TRBJ2-5, the complete variable domain reads GAGVSQSPSNKVTEKGKDVELRCDPISGHTALYWYRQSLGQGLEFLIYFQGNSAPDKSGLPSDRFSAERTGGSVSTLTIQRTQQEDSAVYLCASSLEGPLRETQYFGPGTRLLVL.

This clone was seen more than once but under ten times. The rearrangement uses TRBV6-6 and TRBJ2-7; D is perhaps TRBD1 (7 bases). The V gene's germline CDR1 is MNHNY and CDR2 SVGAGI (reference sequence). The CDR3 consists of 15 residues. V lost 5 bases and J lost 2, with 16 bases in between. The CDR3 protein is CASSSVQGRTYEQYF. The CDR3 DNA follows: TGTGCCAGCAGTAGCGTACAGGGGAGGACCTACGAGCAGTACTTC.

In DNA form, the CDR3 reads TGCGCCAGCAGCTTGATACAGGGGCGTGGGACCGGGGAGCTGTTTTTT. Its translation is CASSLIQGRGTGELFF. The chain recombines TRBV5-1 with TRBJ2-2; 7 nucleotides align to TRBD1. This CDR3 has 16 amino acids. V gave up 1 base and J gave up 5 bases; unmatched junction bases: 8. Germline CDR1 SGHRS, CDR2 YFSETQ.

The chain carries TRBV7-3 and TRBJ1-2; D ambiguous. Germline V gene sequence: CDR1 SGHTA, CDR2 FQGTGA. This CDR3 comprises 16 residues. Trimming removed 2 bases at V and 1 base at J, with 14 bases between. This CDR3 reads CASSLVCIGSNYGYTF. CDR3 sequence (DNA): TGTGCCAGCAGCTTAGTTTGTATAGGCAGTAACTATGGCTACACCTTC.

This clone was counted between two and nine times. CDR3 nucleotides: TGTGCCAGTAGTATAGGGACAGGGAATCTTTATGGCTACACCTTC. Protein: CASSIGTGNLYGYTF. The rearrangement links TRBV19 to TRBJ1-2, with 8 bases aligning to TRBD1. Germline V lookup: CDR1 LNHDA, CDR2 SQIVND (reference sequence). This CDR3 has 15 residues. The J segment lost 5 bases and the V segment lost 1 base, leaving 6 bases of the junction unmatched. The entire variable domain, with the rest obtained from reference TRBV19 and TRBJ1-2, is as follows: DGGITQSPKYLFRKEGQNVTLSCEQNLNHDAMYWYRQDPGQGLRLIYYSQIVNDFQKGDIAEGYSVSREKKESFPLTVTSAQKNPTAFYLCASSIGTGNLYGYTFGSGTRLTVV.

Concerning this clone: Other DNA sequences in the sample encode the same CDR3. This chain connects TRBV5-8 to TRBJ2-3; D is unresolved. CDR1 is SGHTS and CDR2 is YDEGEE in the germline V gene. CDR3 length: 13 residues. V was pared by 0 bases and J by 0 bases, with 2 bases between. The chain's CDR3 is CASSLASTDTQYF. As DNA, the CDR3 is TGTGCCAGCAGCTTGGCAAGCACAGATACGCAGTATTTT.

This CDR3 reads CASREGGQGETQYF. CDR3 in DNA: TGTGCCAGCAGGGAGGGGGGACAGGGCGAGACCCAGTACTTC. The chain is built from TRBV2 and TRBJ2-5; the match to TRBD1 covers 9 bases. CDR3 length: 14 amino acids. CDR1 is SNHLY and CDR2 is FYNNEI in the germline V gene. Trimming took 6 bases from V and 5 from J; bases not matched to a gene: 7.

The chain uses TRBV2 and TRBJ1-4; 8 positions match TRBD1. The CDR3 sequence is 14 residues long. With V trimmed by 4 bases and J by 8 bases, 6 bases remained unmatched. Germline loops: CDR1 SNHLY, CDR2 FYNNEI. Here the CDR3 reads CASSVQGGQEKLFF. CDR3 coding DNA: TGTGCCAGCAGTGTACAGGGGGGACAAGAAAAACTGTTTTTT.

Only a few counts were recorded for this clone. The chain links TRBV28 to TRBJ1-1, with 8 bases identical to TRBD1. CDR3 length: 16 residues. Trimming removed 8 bases from V and 0 bases from J; junction bases left unmatched: 11. Germline V lookup: CDR1 MDHEN, CDR2 SYDVKM. The CDR3 nucleotides read TGTGCCAGCGGAAAACCCAGACAGGGGATGAACACTGAAGCTTTCTTT. Protein product: CASGKPRQGMNTEAFF. Complete variable domain (other parts from reference TRBV28 and TRBJ1-1): DVKVTQSSRYLVKRTGEKVFLECVQDMDHENMFWYRQDPGLGLRLIYFSYDVKMKEKGDIPEGYSVSREKKERFSLILESASTNQTSMYLCASGKPRQGMNTEAFFGQGTRLTVV.

The CDR3 region has the DNA TGTGCCAGCAGTACCCCCGGGACAGGGGGTCGTGAGACCCAGTACTTC. Its protein is CASSTPGTGGRETQYF. The chain joins TRBV28 to TRBJ2-5; 11 bases line up with TRBD1. The CDR3 contains 16 residues. Trimming removed 5 bases from V and 5 bases from J; junction bases left unmatched: 10. CDR1 and CDR2 from the germline V gene are MDHEN and SYDVKM.

The chain has TRBV6-6 and TRBJ1-2; D uncertain. The germline V and J ends were trimmed by 0 bases and 8 bases, with 7 bases remaining between them. From germline, CDR1 is MNHNY and CDR2 SVGAGI (reference sequence). The CDR3 spans 12 residues. CDR3 bases: TGTGCCAGCAGTTACTCCACGGGAGGCTACACCTTC. The encoded protein is CASSYSTGGYTF.